These T cell receptor beta chains were read from a single sample in a study of beta chain features in type 1 diabetes. Sequenced by immunoSEQ multiplex PCR; TCRdb stores in-frame clones only, minus some. The sample yields around 250,000 clones, about 71% seen once. Sequencing was performed on naive CD4+ T cells from blood. Source of these receptors: a man under 40 in good health. The CDR3 runs from the conserved cysteine through the conserved F or W. A D gene is named only where the DNA matches it firmly. Rows may omit the clone size; those that give it use once, few, many or a size class.

V gene,clone size,J gene,D gene,CDR3 DNA,CDR3 protein
TRBV10-3,.,TRBJ2-1,.,TGTGCCATCAGTGAAGGGAGCATTGAGCAGTTCTTC,CAISEGSIEQFF
TRBV7-6,.,TRBJ2-3,.,TGTGCCAGCAGCTTAGTGTTCGGAGATACGCAGTATTTT,CASSLVFGDTQYF
TRBV30,.,TRBJ1-2,.,TGTGCCTGGAGGGCCGGGAGGTCTTATGGCTACACCTTC,CAWRAGRSYGYTF
TRBV7-9,once,TRBJ2-7,TRBD2,TGTGCCAGCGTCGGGACTAGAGGCTACGAGCAGTACTTC,CASVGTRGYEQYF
TRBV14,once,TRBJ2-3,.,TGTGCCAGCAGCCATCCAGATTCCGGGACGATACGCACAGATACGCAGTATTTT,CASSHPDSGTIRTDTQYF
TRBV29-1,.,TRBJ2-7,.,TGCAGCGTTGCCGTGGTTCAAGGAGGCTACGAGCAGTACTTC,CSVAVVQGGYEQYF
TRBV5-1,.,TRBJ2-3,TRBD2,TGCGCCAGCAGCTTGCGGACTAGCGGGGCCACAGATACGCAGTATTTT,CASSLRTSGATDTQYF
TRBV29-1,once,TRBJ2-7,.,TGCAGCGTTCCAGGGGCGGCCTACGAGCAGTACTTC,CSVPGAAYEQYF
TRBV21-1,.,TRBJ2-7,.,TGTGCCAGCAGCAAAGACGGTAGCCTAAGCTCCTACGAGCAGTACTTC,CASSKDGSLSSYEQYF
TRBV9,.,TRBJ1-5,.,TGTGCCAGCAGCGTGGGACTGTCTAGCAATCAGCCCCAGCATTTT,CASSVGLSSNQPQHF
TRBV29-1,.,TRBJ1-1,TRBD1,TGCAGCGTTGCGACAGGGATGAACACTGAAGCTTTCTTT,CSVATGMNTEAFF
TRBV29-1,.,TRBJ2-1,TRBD1,TGCAGCGTTGAAGACAGGGGGCGCGGGTTACAGGTCGGAGGGCAGTTCTTC,CSVEDRGRGLQVGGQFF
TRBV20-1,.,TRBJ1-2,TRBD1,TGCAGTGCTGGCAGGGACAGTGGCTACACCTTC,CSAGRDSGYTF
TRBV9,.,TRBJ2-6,.,TGTGCCAGCAGCGTTGGCGTGACTGGGGCCAACGTCCTGACTTTC,CASSVGVTGANVLTF
TRBV5-1,.,TRBJ2-1,.,TGCGCCAGCAGCCTAGACAGTCAGAACAATGAGCAGTTCTTC,CASSLDSQNNEQFF
TRBV9,.,TRBJ1-1,.,TGTGCCAGCAGCTCCTCCAGGGGAGCTTTCTTT,CASSSSRGAFF
TRBV2,once,TRBJ2-3,.,TGTGCCAGTCGCTACGCAGATACGCAGTATTTT,CASRYADTQYF
TRBV7-9,.,TRBJ2-6,.,TGTGCCAGCAGTCAAAGCAGGAGGTCACCTGGGGCCAACGTCCTGACTTTC,CASSQSRRSPGANVLTF
TRBV29-1,.,TRBJ2-5,.,TGCAGCGTTGAAGTGCGGGAGACCCAGTACTTC,CSVEVRETQYF
TRBV5-4,.,TRBJ2-1,.,TGTGCCAGCACCCTCTTTGAGGGCAATGAGCAGTTCTTC,CASTLFEGNEQFF
TRBV7-2,.,TRBJ2-5,.,TGTGCCAGCAGCCAAAAAGGGGGGCCCCAAGAGACCCAGTACTTC,CASSQKGGPQETQYF
TRBV7-2,.,TRBJ2-1,.,TGTGCCAGCAGACTTCTAATGGGAAGCTCCTACAATGAGCAGTTCTTC,CASRLLMGSSYNEQFF
TRBV2,.,TRBJ2-5,TRBD1,TGTGCCAGCAGGCCCGGGACAGGGGGCGCGGAGACCCAGTACTTC,CASRPGTGGAETQYF
TRBV25-1,.,TRBJ2-7,TRBD1,TGTGCCAGCAGTGAACCGGGACAGGCCTACGAGCAGTACTTC,CASSEPGQAYEQYF
TRBV5-1,.,TRBJ2-3,.,TGCGCCAGCAGCCCCTGGGGTAGCGGTAGCACAGATACGCAGTATTTT,CASSPWGSGSTDTQYF
TRBV11-2,once,TRBJ2-3,TRBD2,TGTGCCAGCAGCACAGTAGCGGGGAGCACAGATACGCAGTATTTT,CASSTVAGSTDTQYF
TRBV29-1,.,TRBJ2-3,TRBD2,TGCAGCGTTGATAAGCTTGCTAGCGGGAGAGGAGATACGCAGTATTTT,CSVDKLASGRGDTQYF
TRBV15,.,TRBJ2-5,.,TGTGCCACCGGATTGGAGCCCTTCCAAGAGACCCAGTACTTC,CATGLEPFQETQYF
TRBV2,.,TRBJ2-7,.,TGTGCCAGCAGGGTGGGTTCGGCTTCCTACGAGCAGTACTTC,CASRVGSASYEQYF
TRBV30,.,TRBJ2-5,.,TGTGCCTGGAGCCGAGGTGGAGAGACCCAGTACTTC,CAWSRGGETQYF
TRBV11-2,.,TRBJ2-5,TRBD1,TGTGCCAGCAGCCCGGGACAGAACCAAGAGACCCAGTACTTC,CASSPGQNQETQYF
TRBV5-6,.,TRBJ1-1,.,TGTGCCAGCAGCTTTACCGGGGCTGAAGCTTTCTTT,CASSFTGAEAFF
TRBV14,.,TRBJ2-3,TRBD2,TGTGCCAGCAGCCCCGAGGGGACTAGCGGGAGGACAGATACGCAGTATTTT,CASSPEGTSGRTDTQYF
TRBV30,once,TRBJ1-6,.,TGTGCCTCCCAGGGGATGGTTCGTTCACCCCTCCACTTT,CASQGMVRSPLHF
TRBV7-2,.,TRBJ2-3,TRBD1,TGTGCCAGCAGCTCACGACAGGGTCCAGATACGCAGTATTTT,CASSSRQGPDTQYF
TRBV10-3,few,TRBJ2-5,TRBD2,TGTGCCATTAAAGCGGGGGGTGAGACCCAGTACTTC,CAIKAGGETQYF
TRBV30,once,TRBJ1-2,.,TGTGCCTGGAGTACAGGGAACGACTATGGCTACACCTTC,CAWSTGNDYGYTF
TRBV18,.,TRBJ2-4,.,TGTGCCAGCTCACCACCGGGGGTGGCCAAAAACATTCAGTACTTC,CASSPPGVAKNIQYF
TRBV7-8,.,TRBJ2-3,.,TGTGCCAGCAGCTTAGAATACGGGTGGGATACGCAGTATTTT,CASSLEYGWDTQYF
TRBV5-6,.,TRBJ2-7,.,TGTGCCAGCAGTTATAGGAGGGGAACCCACGAGCAGTACTTC,CASSYRRGTHEQYF
TRBV7-9,.,TRBJ2-7,.,TGTGCCAGCAGCCCCGGAGATGCGCCCTTCTTC,CASSPGDAPFF
TRBV29-1,few,TRBJ1-3,.,TGCAGCCTCCGGGACGGAGGAAACACCATATATTTT,CSLRDGGNTIYF